The source of this T cell receptor beta chain is a study of cytomegalovirus exposure and HLA in healthy donors (dated by TCRdb to the late 2010s). The study in broad terms: An earlier analysis of about 530 of the donors reported approximately 280 Gb of sequence data and roughly 120 million unique TCR beta sequences obtained from some 170 million T cells. An early release that covered roughly 600 HLA-typed donors contained about 300 gigabases of sequencing data and around 85 million unique TCR sequences. Of the 300 to 450 genotyped donors, approximately 83% fell in the genetic ancestry cluster associated with self-reported Caucasian donors. The study was designed to test whether signatures of past pathogen exposure could be identified by cataloging public T cell receptors. Using immunosequencing, the study profiled T cell repertoires from around 680 subjects and related those repertoires to cytomegalovirus serostatus. A separate validation cohort of roughly 110 different subjects was used in addition to the roughly 670-subject first cohort. High-throughput TCR immunosequencing, statistical association of individual TCRs with disease status, and machine learning were combined to predict cytomegalovirus infection status. A later analysis re-examined previously published TCR beta repertoires from 600 to 700 donors and added high-resolution HLA genotyping to investigate patterns of TCR occurrence. Rather than drawing on any new phenotypic data, the later analysis identified candidate immune exposures from TCR beta sequences and the way those sequences occurred across donors. An earlier analysis of approximately 580 of the donors used high-throughput TCR beta sequencing to judge whether each TCR beta V gene segment behaved as functional or pseudogenic. Donor age, sex, ethnicity and CMV serostatus were collected together with the repertoire data. A later genetic analysis took genome-wide SNP genotypes for about three fifths of the roughly 670 donors and used that subset as a discovery cohort. Every discovery cohort repertoire had been produced on one sequencing platform. HLA typing covered class I and class II loci at four-digit resolution. Typing coverage varied by locus: about 620-640 donors for A, B, C, DRB1 and DQB1; more than 500 for DQA1; over 600 for DPA1; about 450 for DPB1. Because of strong linkage in the cohort, a handful of DR-DQ haplotypes were treated as single units for association and clustering. On average, roughly 200,000 unique TCR beta nucleotide sequences were sequenced per donor among 398 genotyped donors of the cohort, with approximately 18% of those sequences being non-productive.

About this clone itself: Its antigen target is currently unknown. Base-call qualities are not available, and no considerably larger clone is one nucleotide away.

The library was made by the immunoSEQ multiplex PCR assay. The multiplex PCR relied on a mix of 60 forward primers for TCR Vbeta segments and 13 reverse primers for TCR Jbeta segments. Amplification of the CDR3 region of rearranged TCR beta genes was performed with a multiplex PCR assay on genomic DNA. On the Illumina HiSeq System, the amplified TCR beta libraries were sequenced as 87-base-pair reads. The study's processing was this. In a later analysis, tens of millions of unique TCR beta chains were counted across the 650 to 750 repertoires, and about 9.9 million of these chains were shared by at least two donors. A nearest-neighbor algorithm error-corrected the raw reads and collapsed the reads into unique sequences, merging closely related sequences to remove PCR and sequencing errors. CDR3 sequences were aligned to IMGT reference sequences to assign V, D and J gene segments. Each retained sequence needed at least a six-nucleotide match to both a V gene segment and a J gene segment. A rearrangement counted as productive if the CDR3 had no stop codons and remained in frame with V and J, and every other rearrangement counted as non-productive. Following IMGT convention, CDR3 was defined as the stretch from the second conserved V-encoded cysteine up to the conserved J-encoded phenylalanine. The earlier analysis of more than 450 of the donors excluded sequences that lacked an unambiguous match to a single V gene segment. An earlier analysis of almost 600 of the donors classified V segments as functional when productive rearrangements were above 56.7% and as segregating when the standard deviation between donors was above 5%. A statistical classification framework was built to diagnose cytomegalovirus status from the catalog of TCR beta chain sequences. A later analysis assigned V and J genes by comparing TCR nucleotide sequences with IMGT/GENE-DB human TR gene sequences. A later analysis assigned CDR3 sequences and most-parsimonious VDJ recombination scenarios with the TCRdist pipeline. In a later analysis, each TCR beta chain was defined by its CDR3 amino acid sequence together with its V-gene family, and reads lacking a unique V-gene family were excluded. To address suspected cross-contamination and a sequencing artifact, a later analysis removed over 500 highly shared, low-generation-probability nucleotide sequences. A later analysis calculated a clonal expansion index for each public chain from normalized within-repertoire ranks of inferred template counts. In a later analysis, generation probabilities were computed using a VDJ recombination model fitted to out-of-frame rearrangements, and the results were checked against IGoR. A later analysis scored TCR-TCR, TCR-HLA and TCR-CMV co-occurrence with hypergeometric tests, applying a repertoire-size bias correction to TCR pairs. A later analysis estimated false discovery rates by permuting HLA or CMV assignments 20 times. In a later analysis, co-occurring TCRs were grouped using DBSCAN, and TCRdist sequence similarity was added for clustering within HLA-allele-positive subsets. For co-occurrence clustering, repertoires with fewer than 30,000 or more than 120,000 public chains were excluded, along with a handful of repertoires with anomalous nucleotide sharing. TCRdb obtained this table from immuneACCESS and retained in-frame rearrangements with V and J assigned. These tables miss some clones; where compared with another copy, unresolved V genes account for less than half of the shortfall, and the remainder is unexplained. V and J calls and clone size are those listed in that table; D and trimming were worked out from the DNA. This sample lists roughly 170,000 clones; approximately 75% were detected once. About 1.4% of the sample rests with the top ten.

In total, just over 650 healthy bone marrow donors made up the cohort. All cohort members were sampled while nominally healthy, although unrecorded immune exposures were likely present. The donor was CMV seronegative and was included in the group of under 450 seronegative cohort members. Every donor gave a peripheral blood sample, and the peripheral blood mononuclear cells from that sample were used for TCR beta sequencing. The Qiagen DNeasy Blood Extraction Kit was used to extract genomic DNA from the blood cell samples. The research as a whole found: Because counts were too low, about 18 rarely observed V segments, including chromosome 9 orphons, were excluded from the earlier analysis of 587 of the donors. Only TCR beta chains were sequenced in this cohort, and the absence of alpha or paired-chain data limited detectable features. The presence/absence analyses assumed that sequencing depth was roughly uniform across donors, and that assumption may not be true. The study listed approximately 150 TCR beta chains as associated with cytomegalovirus. A further reported finding was that TCR beta sequences accurately predicted the HLA-A and HLA-B alleles for most subjects in the first cohort. Across donors, most TCR sequences were observed very rarely, whereas some public TCRs were present in many individuals. Several of the top co-occurrence clusters appeared to be linked to parvovirus B19, influenza, CMV and Epstein-Barr virus, according to a later analysis. In a later analysis, HLA-associated TCR beta chains were found to be more clonally expanded and to have lower generation probabilities than equally common non-associated chains. Specific HLA alleles were associated with over 15,000 TCR beta sequences at a false discovery rate of 0.05 in a later analysis. Because HLA typing was unavailable for some donors at each locus, only the typed subset was used in association tests. In a later genetic analysis, fewer N-insertions in productive TCRs were reported among donors in an Asian-associated ancestry cluster than the approximately 670-donor mean. An earlier analysis of approximately 530 of the donors showed that most TCR beta V segments appeared in productive rearrangements either about 87% or about 30% of the time, which broadly matched IMGT annotations. An association between a missense DCLRE1C variant and V-gene and J-gene trimming of TCR beta chains was found in a later genetic analysis and replicated in an independent cohort. According to a later analysis, TCR association rates differed among HLA loci, with DRB1 alleles showing the most associated TCRs and HLA-C alleles showing the fewest. When HLA alleles, especially DR and DQ, strongly co-occurred, TCR associations were difficult to assign to individual alleles. A cluster of highly shared sequence variants was judged likely to represent a technical artifact of the sequencing pipeline. According to a later analysis, most CMV-associated TCR beta chains appeared to be HLA-restricted, and the HLA associations seemed to be driven largely by CMV exposure. The only immune exposure information available for the cohort was CMV serostatus. The classifier was reported to diagnose cytomegalovirus status with high specificity and sensitivity in both the original and validation cohorts. The authors suggested that the approach could potentially be extended to other disease states and immunological phenotypes. Linkage disequilibrium might explain the correlated functional status among segregating V segments, but an unknown experimental factor could not be excluded. A few of the identified cytomegalovirus-associated TCR beta chains were confirmed in vitro to be specific for cytomegalovirus antigens.

Sequenced sample: PBMCs. This TCR was sampled from a girl aged 10-17 years in good health and CMV-seronegative.

The CDR3 protein is CSVGDEGNTIYF. The DNA sequence reads TGCAGCGTTGGAGACGAGGGAAACACCATATATTTT. In this chain, TRBV29-1 is recombined with TRBJ1-3; no D gene call is confident. A distance of 8 bases separates the germline ends of V and J, which lose 4 bases and 4 bases respectively. Reading from cysteine to phenylalanine, the CDR3 counts 12 amino acids. Kept here is only the CDR3 DNA, which spans 36 bases and is read in frame from base 1. The germline V gene provides CDR1 SQVTM and CDR2 ANQGSEA.